The 20 T cell receptor beta chains listed next were all sequenced from one sample in a study of T cells after yellow fever vaccination. TCRdb processed the 5' RACE reads anew with MiXCR; each CDR3 protein has one entry. The sample lists 250,000 to 300,000 distinct CDR3 sequences, less than 9.5% occurring once. The sample was CD4+ T cells sorted from PBMCs, taken 5 days after the yellow fever booster vaccination. These TCRs come from a man aged 18 to 30 who received the YFV17D yellow fever vaccine.

This clonotype showed up just a few times. The rearrangement joins TRBV9 to TRBJ2-3; 10 positions agree with TRBD2. From germline, CDR1 is SGDLS and CDR2 YYNGEE. CDR3 length: 15 residues. J lost 1 base, V lost 3 bases, and 2 bases had no gene match. CDR3 sequence (DNA): TGTGCCAGCAGCGCCGGGACTAGCGGCACAGATACGCAGTATTTT. This sequence encodes CASSAGTSGTDTQYF.

This clonotype was observed a few times. The V and J genes are TRBV10-2 and TRBJ1-6, with D hard to call. CDR1 is WSHSY, CDR2 SAAADI, per germline. The CDR3 loop spans 12 amino acids. The ends were cut back, 2 bases at V and 14 bases at J, with 10 bases in the middle. For the CDR3, the DNA is TGCGCCAGCAGTGAGCCCCAGATCGCCCTCCACTTT. Its translation: CASSEPQIALHF.

This clonotype occurred many times. V is TRBV2 and J is TRBJ1-2; 7 bases agree with TRBD1. J gave up 0 bases and V 6 bases, and 7 bases lay outside the gene matches. The CDR3 totals 15 residues. Per germline, CDR1 SNHLY and CDR2 FYNNEI. In DNA, the CDR3 is TGTGCCAGCAGGAAGCAGGGGGATGCTAACTATGGCTACACCTTC. Protein product: CASRKQGDANYGYTF.

This clonotype showed up many times. The gene calls are TRBV7-9 and TRBJ1-3; D uncertain. Between the trimmed V and J ends, which lost 0 bases and 8 bases, there was a span of 14 bases. The CDR3 covers 15 residues. The germline CDR1 and CDR2 sequences are SEHNR and FQNEAQ (reference sequence). CDR3 sequence reads: CASSLAQTERDTIYF. The CDR3 bases are TGTGCCAGCAGCTTAGCCCAGACGGAGCGGGACACCATATATTTT.

The chain carries TRBV18 and TRBJ2-5; D is perhaps TRBD1 or TRBD2 (6 bases each). V dropped 2 bases and J dropped 4 bases, with 17 bases sitting between them. This CDR3 comprises 16 residues. Looked up from germline, CDR1 is KGHSH and CDR2 is LQKENI. The CDR3 DNA reads TGTGCCAGCTCACCATTCCGAGGGGGAGGCGGAGAGACCCAGTACTTC. Protein: CASSPFRGGGGETQYF.

This chain links TRBV12-5 with TRBJ2-1; D possibly corresponds to TRBD1 (5 bases). This CDR3 is built from 12 residues. V was cut by 1 base and J by 15 bases, with 13 bases left in between. Germline CDR1 reads LGHNT; CDR2 reads FRNRAP. DNA for the CDR3: TGTGCTAGTGGTTTGGAAGACAGATCGTGGTTCTTC. Translated, it gives CASGLEDRSWFF.

This clonotype was seen many times. The chain couples TRBV4-1 to TRBJ1-2; no clear D gene. This CDR3 is built from 14 residues. The V end lost 2 bases, the J end lost 0 bases, and 7 bases lay between the germline ends. The germline gives CDR1 MGHRA, CDR2 YSYEKL. The chain's CDR3 is CASSQPRTNYGYTF. In DNA form, the CDR3 reads TGCGCCAGCAGCCAACCACGGACTAACTATGGCTACACCTTC.

This clonotype has ten or more counts. The genes are TRBV10-3 and TRBJ2-2; D is uncertain. The CDR3 covers 13 residues. The germline V and J ends were trimmed by 0 bases and 8 bases, with 7 bases remaining between them. Germline V gene data show CDR1 as ENHRY and CDR2 as SYGVKD. The CDR3 protein is CAISESSGGELFF. CDR3 in DNA: TGTGCCATCAGTGAGTCGTCGGGTGGGGAGCTGTTTTTT.

The CDR3 DNA reads TGTGCCAGCAGCTTTCCGGGACAGGAAAATTCACCCCTCCACTTT. Translation: CASSFPGQENSPLHF. The chain joins TRBV5-6 to TRBJ1-6; 8 positions match TRBD1. This CDR3 comprises 15 residues. Germline assignment: CDR1 SGHDT and CDR2 YYEEEE. V was clipped by 2 bases and J by 7 bases; unmatched bases: 5. The complete variable domain, with remaining parts taken from reference TRBV5-6 and TRBJ1-6, reads DAGVTQSPTHLIKTRGQQVTLRCSPKSGHDTVSWYQQALGQGPQFIFQYYEEEERQRGNFPDRFSGHQFPNYSSELNVNALLLGDSALYLCASSFPGQENSPLHFGNGTRLTVT.

The chain links TRBV7-9 to TRBJ2-1, with a weak D call TRBD2 (6 bases). Germline V lookup: CDR1 SEHNR, CDR2 FQNEAQ (reference sequence). Trimming left V 5 bases short and J 6 bases short, with 11 bases between. The CDR3 loop spans 13 amino acids. CDR3 in amino acids: CASSPLALNEQFF. The CDR3 DNA follows: TGTGCCAGCAGCCCACTAGCTCTCAATGAGCAGTTCTTC. The whole variable domain, filled in from reference TRBV7-9 and TRBJ2-1, reads DTGVSQNPRHKITKRGQNVTFRCDPISEHNRLYWYRQTLGQGPEFLTYFQNEAQLEKSRLLSDRFSAERPKGSFSTLEIQRTEQGDSAMYLCASSPLALNEQFFGPGTRLTVL.

DNA for the CDR3: TGCGCCAGCAGCTTGACTAGCTGGGAGACCCAGTACTTC. It translates to CASSLTSWETQYF. This chain uses TRBV5-1 with TRBJ2-5, with a possible D match to TRBD2 (6 bases). The V end lost 1 base, the J end lost 5 bases, and 9 bases lay between the germline ends. This CDR3 has 13 amino acids. Germline V CDR1 and CDR2: SGHRS, YFSETQ. Based on the CDR3 plus reference TRBV5-1 and TRBJ2-5, the full variable domain is KAGVTQTPRYLIKTRGQQVTLSCSPISGHRSVSWYQQTPGQGLQFLFEYFSETQRNKGNFPGRFSGRQFSNSRSEMNVSTLELGDSALYLCASSLTSWETQYFGPGTRLLVL.

This clonotype has more than one count but fewer than ten. The chain carries TRBV7-3 and TRBJ2-1; no reliable D call. V dropped 3 bases and J dropped 7 bases, with 10 bases sitting between them. The CDR3 spans 13 residues. The germline V gene has CDR1 SGHTA and CDR2 FQGTGA. CDR3 residues: CASSFDITNEQFF. Here the CDR3 DNA reads TGTGCCAGCAGCTTCGACATTACGAATGAGCAGTTCTTC.

The V call is TRBV4-2, the J call TRBJ2-7; 11 nucleotides agree with TRBD2. The germline gives CDR1 LGHNA, CDR2 YNFKEQ. Trimming at V came to 6 bases and at J to 3 bases, leaving 10 bases not matched to a gene. The CDR3 loop spans 16 amino acids. CDR3 region: CASRQTPSGGIYEQYF. In nucleotides, the CDR3 is TGTGCCAGCAGACAAACCCCTAGCGGGGGGATCTACGAGCAGTACTTC.

This clonotype was found many times. CDR3 region: CASGYGPTPYV. CDR3 DNA sequence: TGTGCCAGCGGATACGGGCCGACACCGTACGTC. The V call is TRBV6-2 or TRBV6-3, the J call TRBJ2-7; D uncertain. V dropped 8 bases and J dropped 12 bases, with 17 bases sitting between them. Germline V gives CDR1 MNHEY, CDR2 SVGEGT. The CDR3 is 11 residues long.

This chain links TRBV7-2 with TRBJ2-7; a possible D gene is TRBD2 (6 bases). Germline values: CDR1 SGHTA, CDR2 FQGNSA. CDR3 length equals 11 residues. The germline V and J ends were trimmed by 4 bases and 9 bases, with 10 bases remaining between them. CDR3 sequence: CASSSRGGQYF. The CDR3 DNA reads as TGTGCCAGCAGCTCCCGGGGAGGGCAGTACTTC.

The V call is TRBV20-1, the J call TRBJ2-7, with 8 positions matching TRBD2. The length of the CDR3 is 14 residues. V shed 0 bases and J 0 bases; nucleotides not matched to a gene: 1. CDR1 and CDR2 (germline): DFQATT, SNEGSKA (reference sequence). The CDR3 DNA is TGCAGTGCTAGAGAACTAGCGGACTCCTACGAGCAGTACTTC. It translates to CSARELADSYEQYF.

This clonotype was detected a few times. The chain has TRBV10-3 and TRBJ2-1; the D gene is possibly TRBD2 (6 bases). This CDR3 is 11 amino acids long. V lost 6 bases to trimming and J lost 7 bases, with 7 bases between them. Germline lookup yields CDR1 ENHRY and CDR2 SYGVKD. This chain's CDR3 is CAISGTNEQFF. The CDR3 DNA sequence: TGTGCCATCAGCGGGACTAATGAGCAGTTCTTC.

The chain recombines TRBV6-5 with TRBJ2-5, with TRBD1 as a possible D gene (6 bases). CDR1 and CDR2 from the germline V gene are MNHEY and SVGAGI. The CDR3 runs 15 residues. The V end lost 4 bases, the J end lost 9 bases, and 21 bases lay between the germline ends. CDR3 coding DNA: TGTGCCAGCAGTTCTCCGGGACAACCTAGAAGGGCCCAGTACTTC. It encodes CASSSPGQPRRAQYF.

The J gene is TRBJ2-2, the V gene TRBV12-3 or TRBV12-4; possible D gene TRBD1, 7 bases. The CDR3 is made up of 17 amino acids. V was shortened by 6 bases and J by 4 bases, with 21 bases between the two germline ends. The CDR3 reads CASRPLRRGRGTGELFF. Written as DNA, the CDR3 is TGTGCCAGCAGGCCTCTGAGGAGGGGGCGGGGCACCGGGGAGCTGTTTTTT.

This clonotype came up many times. The rearrangement uses TRBV4-1 and TRBJ2-5, with D tentatively TRBD1 or TRBD2 (5 bases each). V lost 0 bases and J 2 bases, leaving 10 bases between the germline ends. Per the germline V gene, CDR1 is MGHRA and CDR2 is YSYEKL. This CDR3 region has 15 residues. CDR3 coding DNA: TGCGCCAGCAGCCAAGAGAGGGGCCTACAAGAGACCCAGTACTTC. This sequence encodes CASSQERGLQETQYF.